This T cell receptor beta chain was recorded in a study of cytomegalovirus exposure and HLA in healthy donors. Looking at the study overall: A prior analysis found 117 million unique TCR beta sequences from around 200 million T cells. Study observations and caveats: In an earlier analysis, most TCR beta V segments were productive about 87% or about 30% of the time. Later analysis associated a missense DCLRE1C variant with TCR beta V- and J-gene trimming.

The CDR3 runs to 17 residues. After removal of 2 bases from V and 2 bases from J, the junction contained 9 bases not matched to a gene. Germline CDR1 LGHNT, CDR2 FRNRAP. Note on this clone: What it binds is unknown.

The PCR used 60 Vbeta and 13 Jbeta primers. Clones were sequenced by immunoSEQ multiplex PCR, and TCRdb holds only the in-frame ones, with some missing. The sample yields 150,000 to 200,000 clones, around four fifths seen once. The clonotype comes from a woman in her late teens or twenties in good health and CMV-seronegative. The rearrangement uses TRBV12-5 and TRBJ2-7; 10 bases align to TRBD1. Material: PBMCs. The CDR3, as DNA: TGTGCTAGTGGTTTGACCCTAGACAGGGGGCATCCCTACGAGCAGTACTTC. This encodes CASGLTLDRGHPYEQYF.